This is a list of T cell receptor beta chains from one sample in a study of T-cell memory formation after mild COVID-19. TCRdb reprocessed the 5' RACE reads via MiXCR and lists one record per CDR3 protein. The table shows over 450,000 distinct CDR3 sequences, with around 21% occurring only once. The sample comprised PBMCs or a T cell subset sorted from them (not recorded which). Every receptor here comes from an adult woman who had mild COVID-19 (a few samples of this study predate the infection). Cell type and time point are not known. Both conserved end residues are part of each CDR3. Each record gives: D gene, clone size, J gene, V gene, CDR3 DNA, CDR3 protein. The D gene is left open where the match is weak. Clone size is shown for a subset of rows, as once, few, many or a class of expanded clone.

>TRBD1|many|TRBJ2-2|TRBV6-2/TRBV6-3
TGTGCCAGCAGCCCGGGACAGGGATTGGGCACCGGGGAGCTGTTTTTT
CASSPGQGLGTGELFF
>TRBD2|.|TRBJ2-1|TRBV18
TGTGCCAGCTCCAACTCAGGCCTAGCGGGAGTGGGGGAGCAGTTCTTC
CASSNSGLAGVGEQFF
>.|.|TRBJ2-5|TRBV12-3/TRBV12-4
TGTGCCAGCAGTTTTGGGTTAGAGACCCAGTACTTC
CASSFGLETQYF
>.|.|TRBJ1-2|TRBV5-1
TGCGCCAGCAGCTTCCTCAGGGAGTCCGGCGGTGGCTACACCTTC
CASSFLRESGGGYTF
>.|.|TRBJ2-2|TRBV20-1
TGCAGTGCTAGAGATGGGCAGGGAAGGGCCGGGGAGCTGTTTTTT
CSARDGQGRAGELFF
>.|.|TRBJ2-5|TRBV24-1
TGTGCCACCAGTGATACCGGGACGGGGGTGATGGCCCAGTACTTC
CATSDTGTGVMAQYF
>.|.|TRBJ1-1|TRBV27
TGTGCCAGCGAAGGGGGGGAGAACACTGAAGCTTTCTTT
CASEGGENTEAFF
>TRBD1|.|TRBJ2-1|TRBV7-7
TGTGCCAGCAGCTCCGGGACAGGAGTCCATGTGGAGCAGTTCTTC
CASSSGTGVHVEQFF
>.|many|TRBJ2-4|TRBV24-1
TGTGCCACCAGTGATTTGCTGAGTACAGGACTAGCCAAAAACATTCAGTACTTC
CATSDLLSTGLAKNIQYF
>.|many|TRBJ2-1|TRBV7-9
TGTGCCAGCAGCTTAGGCGGAGGGCCAAGGAATGAGCAGTTCTTC
CASSLGGGPRNEQFF
>.|.|TRBJ1-1|TRBV12-3/TRBV12-4
TGTGCCAGCAGTAGTCTGGGGTGGAACACTGAAGCTTTCTTT
CASSSLGWNTEAFF
>.|.|TRBJ1-1|TRBV20-1
TGCAGTGCTGAGTTCCCGGGGTACTTGAACACTGAAGCTTTCTTT
CSAEFPGYLNTEAFF
>.|.|TRBJ1-1|TRBV6-5
TGTGCCAGCAGTTACAGGAGAAAGAACACTGAAGCTTTCTTT
CASSYRRKNTEAFF
>TRBD2|.|TRBJ2-1|TRBV10-3
TGTGCCATCAGTGAGTCGTTAGCGGGGGACAATGAGCAGTTCTTC
CAISESLAGDNEQFF
>TRBD1|.|TRBJ2-3|TRBV4-2
TGTGCCAGCAGCCCCGGGACAGACACAGATACGCAGTATTTT
CASSPGTDTDTQYF
>TRBD2|few|TRBJ2-7|TRBV6-5
TGTGCCAGCAGTTACTCGGGAGGGCGGGACGGGCAGTACTTC
CASSYSGGRDGQYF
>.|.|TRBJ2-1|TRBV24-1
TGTGCCACCTCACAGGGCGGCGAGCAGTTCTTC
CATSQGGEQFF
>TRBD2|few|TRBJ2-7|TRBV4-2
TGTGCCAGCAGCCAAACTAGCGGGGGGGCAGAAGAGCAGTACTTC
CASSQTSGGAEEQYF
>.|.|TRBJ2-2|TRBV7-9
TGTGCCAGCAGCCCTGGAGGCAGGCTGAACACCGGGGAGCTGTTTTTT
CASSPGGRLNTGELFF
>.|.|TRBJ2-1|TRBV28
TGTGCCAGCAGTTCCCGCGGTGATGCTGAGCAGTTCTTC
CASSSRGDAEQFF
>.|.|TRBJ2-7|TRBV6-2/TRBV6-3
TGTGCCAGCCTTGATGGGGAGCAGTACTTC
CASLDGEQYF
>.|.|TRBJ2-1|TRBV6-5
TGTGCCAGCAGTTCCCGACCGCTCTCGGGAGCGGTTTCTGAGCAGTTCTTC
CASSSRPLSGAVSEQFF
>.|once|TRBJ1-1|TRBV18
TGTGCCAGCTCACCGCTCGGGACACAGAACACTGAAGCTTTCTTT
CASSPLGTQNTEAFF
>.|.|TRBJ2-3|TRBV20-1
TGCAGTGCTAGCTTTGATGGCAGGGAAACAGATACGCAGTATTTT
CSASFDGRETDTQYF
>TRBD2|.|TRBJ2-7|TRBV12-3/TRBV12-4
TGTGCCAGCAGAATAGCGGGAGCCCGCGAGCAGTACTTC
CASRIAGAREQYF
>.|few|TRBJ1-3|TRBV2
TGTGCCAGCAGCGTGGACATTTCCTCTGGAAACACCATATATTTT
CASSVDISSGNTIYF
>TRBD1|few|TRBJ2-1|TRBV29-1
TGCAGCGGGGACAGGGGGTCCTACAATGAGCAGTTCTTC
CSGDRGSYNEQFF
>.|few|TRBJ1-3|TRBV7-6
TGTGCCAGCAGCTTAGGAGTTAGAAGCTCTGGAAACACCATATATTTT
CASSLGVRSSGNTIYF
>.|few|TRBJ2-3|TRBV4-3
TGCGCCAGCAGCCAAGATCCCCCCTGGACGAAAGATACGCAGTATTTT
CASSQDPPWTKDTQYF
>.|.|TRBJ1-1|TRBV29-1
TGCAGCGTATGGGGGACAACCGATGAAGCTTTCTTT
CSVWGTTDEAFF
>.|.|TRBJ1-4|TRBV10-3
TGTGCCATCAGTGAGGGCAGAACTAATGAAAAACTGTTTTTT
CAISEGRTNEKLFF
>.|.|TRBJ2-3|TRBV5-8
TGTGCCAGCAGCTTGGGGTCCCCCACCACAGATACGCAGTATTTT
CASSLGSPTTDTQYF
>.|.|TRBJ2-1|TRBV7-3
TGTGCCACCCCCTGGGAGTTCTTC
CATPWEFF
>.|.|TRBJ2-3|TRBV12-3/TRBV12-4
TGTGCCACCTCAACCACCCCTATCGTAGATACGCAGTATTTT
CATSTTPIVDTQYF
>.|.|TRBJ1-1|TRBV4-3
TGCGCCAGCAGCCAAGAGGGGGGTCTGAACACTGAAGCTTTCTTT
CASSQEGGLNTEAFF
>.|.|TRBJ2-2|TRBV30
TGTGCCTGGAGCGCCAGACTGTCCGGGGAGCTGTTTTTT
CAWSARLSGELFF
>.|few|TRBJ2-5|TRBV7-9
TGTGCCAGCAGCACTTCGTTGGGGGTACAAGAGACCCAGTACTTC
CASSTSLGVQETQYF
>.|.|TRBJ2-2|TRBV4-1
TGCGCCAGCAGCACCCTAGCCCTGGGAGGGGAGCTGTTTTTT
CASSTLALGGELFF
>.|.|TRBJ1-2|TRBV9
TGTGCCAGCAGCGTACCTCTAGGGGCCTTCTATGGCTACACCTTC
CASSVPLGAFYGYTF
>.|.|TRBJ1-1|TRBV4-2
TGTGCCAGCAGCCAGACACTCCTTGGTAGGGCCACTGAAGCTTTCTTT
CASSQTLLGRATEAFF
>TRBD2|many|TRBJ2-2|TRBV12-3/TRBV12-4
TGTGCCAGCAGTTCACGACTAGCGGGGGGGCATTGGACCGGGGAGCTGTTTTTT
CASSSRLAGGHWTGELFF
>TRBD2|few|TRBJ2-1|TRBV14
TGTGCCAGCAGCCCCTATTTAGCGGGGGTCAAAGGCGAGCAGTTCTTC
CASSPYLAGVKGEQFF
>TRBD1|.|TRBJ2-2|TRBV6-6
TGTGCCAGCAGACAGGGGCCCGGGGAGCTGTTTTTT
CASRQGPGELFF
>.|.|TRBJ2-4|TRBV29-1
TGCAGCGTTGTGGGACTTGCAGCCAAAAACATTCAGTACTTC
CSVVGLAAKNIQYF